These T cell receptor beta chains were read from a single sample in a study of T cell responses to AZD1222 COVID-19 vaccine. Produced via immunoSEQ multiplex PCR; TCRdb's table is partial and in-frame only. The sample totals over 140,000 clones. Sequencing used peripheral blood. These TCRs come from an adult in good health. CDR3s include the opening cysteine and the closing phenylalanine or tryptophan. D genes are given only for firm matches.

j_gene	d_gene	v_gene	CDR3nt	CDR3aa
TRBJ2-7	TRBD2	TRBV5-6	TGTGCCAGCCATAGCGGGGGAGCTTCGGACGAGCAGTACTTC	CASHSGGASDEQYF
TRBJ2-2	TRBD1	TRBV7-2	TGTGCCACAGGGGGGAACACCGGGGAGCTGTTTTTT	CATGGNTGELFF
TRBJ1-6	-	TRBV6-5	TGTGCCACCTCCGGGGCACGGAGCGGTAATTCACCCCTCCACTTT	CATSGARSGNSPLHF
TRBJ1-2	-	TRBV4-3	TGCGCCAGCAGCCAAGATCACAGCACCAGCTATGGCTACACCTTC	CASSQDHSTSYGYTF
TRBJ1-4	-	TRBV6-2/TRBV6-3	TGTGCCAGCAGTTACTCATGGGCAGAAGAAAAACTGTTTTTT	CASSYSWAEEKLFF
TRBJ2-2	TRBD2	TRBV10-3	TGTGCCATCAGCAGAAGGTCTAGCGGGGGGCTCGGGGACACCGGGGAGCTGTTTTTT	CAISRRSSGGLGDTGELFF
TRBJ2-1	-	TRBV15	TGTGCCACCAGCAGAGTTCCTAGCAATGAGCAGTTCTTC	CATSRVPSNEQFF
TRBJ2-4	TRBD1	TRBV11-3	TGTGCCAGCAGCTTGGGACAGGATAAGGTTCAGTACTTC	CASSLGQDKVQYF
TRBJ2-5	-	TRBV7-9	TGTGCCAGCAGCTTAGGGGACCAAGAGACCCAGTACTTC	CASSLGDQETQYF
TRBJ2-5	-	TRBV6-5	TGTGCCAGCAGTCTTGATCGGGTCCAAGAGACCCAGTACTTC	CASSLDRVQETQYF
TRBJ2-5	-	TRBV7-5	TGTGTCAGAAGCTTAGCGGGACTAGACTTTAGGGCCCAGTACTTC	CVRSLAGLDFRAQYF
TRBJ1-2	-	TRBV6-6	TGTGCCAGCAGTCCTTCCGTCAGGGGCTACACCTTC	CASSPSVRGYTF
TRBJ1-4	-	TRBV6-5	TGTGCCAGCAGTTACTCCGGGACGCCTAATGAAAAACTGTTTTTT	CASSYSGTPNEKLFF
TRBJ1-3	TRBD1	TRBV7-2	TGTGCCAGCAGCTTGCAATATGGACAGGGCCGCTCTGGAAACACCATATATTTT	CASSLQYGQGRSGNTIYF
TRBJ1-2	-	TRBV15	TGTGCCACCATCCGGGACCGAGGTGACTATGGCTACACCTTC	CATIRDRGDYGYTF
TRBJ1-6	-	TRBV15	TGTGCCACCAGCAGAGATATCCCGAAGCGATACAGCTCCTATAATTCACCCCTCCACTTT	CATSRDIPKRYSSYNSPLHF
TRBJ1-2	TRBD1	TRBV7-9	TGTGCCAGCAGCCTGACAGGGGGCATTGGCTACACCTTC	CASSLTGGIGYTF
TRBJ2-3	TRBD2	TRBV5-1	TGCGCCAGCAGCTGGACTAGCGGGGGTTTCGTGGATACGCAGTATTTT	CASSWTSGGFVDTQYF
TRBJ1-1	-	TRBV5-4	TGTGCCAGCAGCTACAGGGACCTGAACACTGAAGCTTTCTTT	CASSYRDLNTEAFF
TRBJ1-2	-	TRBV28	TGTGCCAGCAGTTCACAGCGTCTGGGCGGCTACACCTTC	CASSSQRLGGYTF
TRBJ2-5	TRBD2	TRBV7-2	TGTGCCAGCAGCCCCAGTGCACTAGCGGGGAAAGAGACCCAGTACTTC	CASSPSALAGKETQYF
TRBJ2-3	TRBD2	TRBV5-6	TGTGCCAGCGGGGAGACTAGCGGGGTTTTTCAAGATACGCAGTATTTT	CASGETSGVFQDTQYF
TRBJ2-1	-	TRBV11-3	TGTGCCAGCACCACAGGTTTCAATGAGCAGTTCTTC	CASTTGFNEQFF
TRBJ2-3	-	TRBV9	TGTGCCAGCAGCGAAGACGGAGGACACTACACAGATACGCAGTATTTT	CASSEDGGHYTDTQYF
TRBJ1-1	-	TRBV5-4	TGTGCCAGCTTCGGCGGGGGCGTCGGGACTGAAGCTTTCTTT	CASFGGGVGTEAFF
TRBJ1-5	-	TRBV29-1	TGCAGCGTCTCGCTTGGCAATCAGCCCCAGCATTTT	CSVSLGNQPQHF
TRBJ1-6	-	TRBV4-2	TGTGCCAGCAGCCAAGATAGGAGGAATTCACCCCTCCACTTT	CASSQDRRNSPLHF
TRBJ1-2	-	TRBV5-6	TGTGCCAGCAGCTTGGCCAACTATGGCTACACCTTC	CASSLANYGYTF
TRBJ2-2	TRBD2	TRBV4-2	TGTGCCAGCAGCCCCCCCGGGGGACTAGCGGGGGGGCCCAGTGGCGGGGAGCTGTTTTTT	CASSPPGGLAGGPSGGELFF
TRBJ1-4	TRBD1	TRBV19	TGTGCCAGTAGTATAGTAGGGACAGGGCATGAAAAACTGTTTTTT	CASSIVGTGHEKLFF
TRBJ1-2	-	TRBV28	TGTGCCAGCAGTAGGGGAAACTATGGCTACACCTTC	CASSRGNYGYTF
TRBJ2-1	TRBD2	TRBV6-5	TGTGCCAGCAGGGGCGGGGGGCCGAAGGAGCAGTTCTTC	CASRGGGPKEQFF
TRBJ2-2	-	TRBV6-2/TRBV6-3	TGTGCCAGCACCCCCAACACCGGGGAGCTGTTTTTT	CASTPNTGELFF
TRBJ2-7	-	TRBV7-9	TGTGCCAGCAGCGCATACAGCTACGAGCAGTACTTC	CASSAYSYEQYF
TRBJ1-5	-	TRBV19	TGTGCCAGTAGCCGATTAGGGGGGCTGAGCAATCAGCCCCAGCATTTT	CASSRLGGLSNQPQHF
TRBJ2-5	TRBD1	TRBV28	TGTGCCAGCAGTAGCCCTGACAGGGGGCAAGAGACCCAGTACTTC	CASSSPDRGQETQYF
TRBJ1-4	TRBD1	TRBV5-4	TGTGCCAGCAGCTCAAACAGGGGAGCTAATGAAAAACTGTTTTTT	CASSSNRGANEKLFF
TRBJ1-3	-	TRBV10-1	TGCGCCAGCAAAGGGACAAGCTCTGGAAACACCATATATTTT	CASKGTSSGNTIYF